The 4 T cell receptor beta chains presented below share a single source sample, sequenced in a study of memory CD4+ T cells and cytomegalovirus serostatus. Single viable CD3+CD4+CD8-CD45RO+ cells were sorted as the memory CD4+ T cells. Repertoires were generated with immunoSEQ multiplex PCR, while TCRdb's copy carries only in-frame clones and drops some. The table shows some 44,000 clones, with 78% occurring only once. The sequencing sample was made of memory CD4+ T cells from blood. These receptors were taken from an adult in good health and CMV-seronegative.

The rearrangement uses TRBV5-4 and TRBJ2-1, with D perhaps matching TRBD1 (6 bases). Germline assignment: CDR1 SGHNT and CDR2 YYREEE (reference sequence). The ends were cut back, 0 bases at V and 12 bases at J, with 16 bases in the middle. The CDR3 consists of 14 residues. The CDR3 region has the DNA TGTGCCAGCAGCTTGGTCGTTTTGGGGGCCCCGCAGTTCTTC. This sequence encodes CASSLVVLGAPQFF.

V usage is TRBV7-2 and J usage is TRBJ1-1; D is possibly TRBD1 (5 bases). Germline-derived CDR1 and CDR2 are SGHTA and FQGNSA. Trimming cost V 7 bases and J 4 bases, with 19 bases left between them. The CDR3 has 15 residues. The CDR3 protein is CASIPWGGGGTEAFF. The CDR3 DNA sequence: TGTGCCAGCATCCCGTGGGGGGGTGGAGGCACTGAAGCTTTCTTT.

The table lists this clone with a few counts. The CDR3 is CASTIVSDLTNTIYF. CDR3 in DNA: TGTGCCAGCACGATAGTCTCGGATCTTACAAACACCATATATTTT. V usage is TRBV6-1 and J usage is TRBJ1-3; D unclear. Germline V gene sequence: CDR1 MNHNS, CDR2 SASEGT. V lost 7 bases and J lost 6, with 19 bases in between. The CDR3 covers 15 residues.

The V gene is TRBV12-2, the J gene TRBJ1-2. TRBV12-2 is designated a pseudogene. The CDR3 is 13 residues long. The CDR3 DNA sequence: TGTGCATCGGGGAGCGGAACTAACTATGGCTACACCTTC. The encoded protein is CASGSGTNYGYTF.